This T cell receptor beta chain originates from a study of T-cell reconstitution after alpha-beta-depleted transplantation in children. Construction of the TCRbeta library involved unique molecular identifiers. TCRdb ran MiXCR on the PCR reads and lists one entry per CDR3 protein. The top ten hold about 5% of the sample, which has 900,000 or so distinct CDR3 sequences, around 17% seen once. As regards this clonotype: What it binds is unknown.

CDR3 size: 16 residues. With 7 bases clipped from V and 4 bases from J, the junction kept 13 bases outside the gene matches. Germline loops: CDR1 SGHRS, CDR2 YFSETQ. Study conclusions and caveats: One year post-transplant, T-cell counts and diversity were largely derived from T cells produced anew. Surviving recipient T cells and intrathymic progenitors accounted for some patients' high TCRbeta diversity at day 60. About two months after transplant, alpha-beta T cells reportedly came from several hundred expanded graft clones.

This specimen was PBMCs, mostly from graft donor cells, taken 360 days after TCRalphabeta/CD19-depleted stem cell transplant. The origin of this receptor is a male patient under 18 who had a stem cell transplant for acute lymphoblastic leukemia, so the T cells may come from the graft donor. This chain joins TRBV5-1 and TRBJ2-2, with 7 bases lining up with TRBD2. CDR3: CASGANLGLSTGELFF. Written as DNA, the CDR3 is TGCGCCAGCGGTGCAAATTTGGGACTATCCACCGGGGAGCTGTTTTTT.